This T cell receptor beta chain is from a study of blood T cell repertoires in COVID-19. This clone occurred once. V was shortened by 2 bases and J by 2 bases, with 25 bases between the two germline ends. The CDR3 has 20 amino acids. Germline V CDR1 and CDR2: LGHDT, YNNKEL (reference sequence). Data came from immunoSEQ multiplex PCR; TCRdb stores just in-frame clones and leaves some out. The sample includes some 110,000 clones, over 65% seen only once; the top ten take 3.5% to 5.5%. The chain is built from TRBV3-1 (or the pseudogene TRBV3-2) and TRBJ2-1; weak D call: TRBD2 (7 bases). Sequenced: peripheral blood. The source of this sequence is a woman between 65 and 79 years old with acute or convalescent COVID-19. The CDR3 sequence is CASSQLGYGGPGETYNEQFF. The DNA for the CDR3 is TGTGCCAGCAGCCAACTCGGCTACGGGGGGCCGGGTGAGACCTACAATGAGCAGTTCTTC.